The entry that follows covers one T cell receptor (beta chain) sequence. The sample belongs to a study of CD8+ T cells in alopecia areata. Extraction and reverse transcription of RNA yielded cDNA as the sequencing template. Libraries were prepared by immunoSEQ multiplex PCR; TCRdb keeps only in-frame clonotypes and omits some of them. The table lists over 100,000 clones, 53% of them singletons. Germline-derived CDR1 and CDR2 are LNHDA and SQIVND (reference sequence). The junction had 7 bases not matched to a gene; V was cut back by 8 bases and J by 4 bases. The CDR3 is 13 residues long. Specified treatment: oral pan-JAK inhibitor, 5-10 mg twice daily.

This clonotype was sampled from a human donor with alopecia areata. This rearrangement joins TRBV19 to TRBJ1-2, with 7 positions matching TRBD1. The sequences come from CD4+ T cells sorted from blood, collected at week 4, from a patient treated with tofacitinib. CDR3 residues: CASSPGGSYGYTF. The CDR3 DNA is TGTGCCAGTTCTCCAGGGGGAAGCTATGGCTACACCTTC. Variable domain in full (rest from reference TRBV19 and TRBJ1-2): DGGITQSPKYLFRKEGQNVTLSCEQNLNHDAMYWYRQDPGQGLRLIYYSQIVNDFQKGDIAEGYSVSREKKESFPLTVTSAQKNPTAFYLCASSPGGSYGYTFGSGTRLTVV.